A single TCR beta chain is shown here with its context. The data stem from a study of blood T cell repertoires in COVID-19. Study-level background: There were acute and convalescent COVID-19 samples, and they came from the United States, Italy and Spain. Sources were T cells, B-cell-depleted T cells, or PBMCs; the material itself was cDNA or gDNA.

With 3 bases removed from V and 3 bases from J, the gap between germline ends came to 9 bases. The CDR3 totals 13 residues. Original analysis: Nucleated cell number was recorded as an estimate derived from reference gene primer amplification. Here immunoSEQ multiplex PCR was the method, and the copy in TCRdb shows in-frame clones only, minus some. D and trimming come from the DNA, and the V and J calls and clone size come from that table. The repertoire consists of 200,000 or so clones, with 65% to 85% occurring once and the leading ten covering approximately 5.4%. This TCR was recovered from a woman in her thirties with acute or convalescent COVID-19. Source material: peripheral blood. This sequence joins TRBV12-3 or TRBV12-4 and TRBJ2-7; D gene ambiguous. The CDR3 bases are TGTGCCAGCAGTTTTGGCACAGACTACGAGCAGTACTTC. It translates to CASSFGTDYEQYF.